This T cell receptor (beta chain) was identified in a study of somatic mutations in cytotoxic T cells in rheumatoid arthritis. The study's findings and limits: For CD8+ T-cell clonality, rheumatoid arthritis patients and age-matched healthy controls did not differ significantly. The top CD8+ clone topped 20% of CD8+ cells in about an eighth of the roughly 65 patients. CD8+ clonality rose with age in rheumatoid arthritis patients, not healthy controls.

Profiled with immunoSEQ multiplex PCR; TCRdb holds only in-frame clones, not every one. The sample has about 11,000 clones, less than 85% seen once. V shed 6 bases and J shed 4 bases, with 15 bases lying between them. Germline CDR1 is SEHNR and CDR2 is FQNEAQ (reference sequence). This CDR3 comprises 14 residues. This clone has more than one count but fewer than ten. Its antigen is still unknown. This TCR was sampled from a woman in her thirties or forties in good health. The specimen sequenced was CD8+ T cells sorted from blood. The chain recombines TRBV7-9 with TRBJ1-1; D is possibly TRBD1 (5 bases). The CDR3 here is CASSRQIRITEAFF. The CDR3 DNA is TGTGCCAGCAGTCGACAGATCCGGATCACTGAAGCTTTCTTT.